The clone carrying this T cell receptor beta chain was counted many times. The antigen is not known. The junction departs from the called germline gene at one end, perhaps through a read error. Beta-chain TCR CDR3 regions were amplified from RNA transcripts. Investigators did first-round RT-PCR with HTBI primers, then second-round multiplex PCR. TCRdb reprocessed the multiplex PCR reads with MiXCR, giving one entry per CDR3 protein. Among about 480,000 distinct CDR3 sequences listed, roughly 14% were seen once. This record belongs to a study of Graves' ophthalmopathy and Graves' hyperthyroidism. On the study more broadly: Sampling took place at initial diagnosis, with peripheral blood obtained before any treatment. Findings of the study overall: Most expanded clonotypes in thyroid above 0.001 frequency also showed up in blood.

This CDR3 comprises 14 residues. Material: blood. The TCR sequence derives from a woman in her thirties with Graves' ophthalmopathy. This chain links TRBV12-3 or TRBV12-4 with TRBJ2-7; 11 bases are a match to TRBD1. CDR3 DNA sequence: TGTGCCAGCAGGTTAGGACAGGGGGCATACGAGCAGTACTTC. This encodes CASRLGQGAYEQYF.